A single sample is the source of the 10 T cell receptor beta chains below, sequenced in a study of blood T cell repertoires in COVID-19 (TCRdb year 2020). The library relied on the immunoSEQ multiplex PCR assay. Drawn from immuneACCESS, this table holds only the in-frame rearrangements with V and J called that TCRdb kept. Clones are partly lost; checked studies trace under half to an unresolved V gene and leave the rest unexplained. The sample table records 170,000 or so clones; approximately 86% of these occur just once. The ten largest clonotypes hold roughly 9.1% of the sample. Sequencing input: peripheral blood. These receptor sequences come from a man between 50 and 59 years old with active or convalescent COVID-19.

This chain joins TRBV6-6 and TRBJ2-5; possibly TRBD2 for D (5 bases). Germline-derived CDR1 and CDR2 are MNHNY and SVGAGI (reference sequence). The CDR3 is 11 amino acids. Trimming removed 5 bases at V and 7 bases at J, with 8 bases between. CDR3 coding DNA: TGTGCCAGCAGTCCCGAGGGGACCCAGTACTTC. It specifies CASSPEGTQYF.

The chain has TRBV11-2 and TRBJ2-3; 8 bases map to TRBD2. The CDR3 length is 15 residues. Germline CDR1 SGHAT, CDR2 FQNNGV. V shed 4 bases and J 2 bases; nucleotides not matched to a gene: 5. CDR3 bases: TGTGCCAGCAGCTCGGGACTAGGTTTCACAGATACGCAGTATTTT. Protein product: CASSSGLGFTDTQYF.

The V gene is TRBV9, the J gene TRBJ2-1; 7 bases are a match to TRBD2. The CDR3 consists of 15 residues. Germline V gives CDR1 SGDLS, CDR2 YYNGEE. After removal of 7 bases from V and 4 bases from J, the junction contained 11 bases not matched to a gene. The DNA of the CDR3 is TGTGCCAGCGGACCCCTTAGGGGAGGGTACAATGAGCAGTTCTTC. Translating it yields CASGPLRGGYNEQFF.

This clone was seen only a few times. The V gene is TRBV7-7, the J gene TRBJ2-5; 9 nucleotides agree with TRBD1. The CDR3 contains 15 residues. Germline assignment: CDR1 SSHAT and CDR2 FNYEAQ (reference sequence). V dropped 1 base and J dropped 1; count of bases not matched to a gene: 1. The CDR3 DNA follows: TGTGCCAGCAGCTTAGGACAGGGGGGCCAAGAGACCCAGTACTTC. Translated: CASSLGQGGQETQYF. Using reference TRBV7-7 and TRBJ2-5 for the parts outside the CDR3, the full variable domain is GAGVSQSPRYKVTKRGQDVTLRCDPISSHATLYWYQQALGQGPEFLTYFNYEAQPDKSGLPSDRFSAERPEGSISTLTIQRTEQRDSAMYRCASSLGQGGQETQYFGPGTRLLVL.

This chain uses TRBV9 with TRBJ1-2, with a possible D match to TRBD1 (6 bases). Germline CDR1 SGDLS, CDR2 YYNGEE. V was clipped by 2 bases and J by 4 bases, with 15 bases between them. The CDR3 has 15 residues. CDR3 DNA sequence: TGTGCCAGCAGCGTTTCCAGGGGTACGGGCTATGGCTACACCTTC. It is translated as CASSVSRGTGYGYTF.

The chain joins TRBV5-1 to TRBJ2-3; D unresolved. V dropped 2 bases and J dropped 6 bases, with 10 bases sitting between them. CDR3 length: 13 residues. CDR1 and CDR2 from the germline V gene are SGHRS and YFSETQ. CDR3 protein: CASSFNSEDTQYF. In DNA form, the CDR3 reads TGCGCCAGCAGCTTTAATTCGGAGGATACGCAGTATTTT.

To note about this clone: Different DNA sequences within this sample yield the same CDR3. This chain connects TRBV30 to TRBJ2-2; unclear D gene. CDR3 length equals 12 residues. V was clipped by 3 bases and J by 1 base, with 3 bases between them. The germline gives CDR1 GTSNPN, CDR2 SVGIG (reference sequence). The CDR3 region is CAWSRNTGELFF. The CDR3 bases are TGTGCCTGGAGCCGGAACACCGGGGAGCTGTTTTTT.

The chain links TRBV9 to TRBJ2-7, with a tentative D call TRBD2 (6 bases). Trimming shortened V by 3 bases and J by 3 bases, and 16 bases separated the two germline ends. This CDR3 has 15 residues. The germline gives CDR1 SGDLS, CDR2 YYNGEE. CDR3 bases: TGTGCCAGCAGCGATGGGGGGTCCACATTCTACGAGCAGTACTTC. Translated, it gives CASSDGGSTFYEQYF.

Points on this clone: Other DNA variants within this sample encode the same CDR3. J is TRBJ2-3 and V is TRBV19; 7 positions match TRBD1. The CDR3 has 13 residues. CDR1 is LNHDA and CDR2 is SQIVND in the germline V gene (reference sequence). The trim removed 7 bases at V and 3 bases at J, leaving 4 bases unmatched. The CDR3 nucleotides are TGTGCCAGTAATGACAGGGTAACAGATACGCAGTATTTT. Translation: CASNDRVTDTQYF. Full variable domain (rest looked up from reference TRBV19 and TRBJ2-3): DGGITQSPKYLFRKEGQNVTLSCEQNLNHDAMYWYRQDPGQGLRLIYYSQIVNDFQKGDIAEGYSVSREKKESFPLTVTSAQKNPTAFYLCASNDRVTDTQYFGPGTRLTVL.

The rearrangement uses TRBV4-3 and TRBJ2-1, with 9 bases that match TRBD1. V lost 0 bases, J lost 6 bases, and 6 bases stayed unmatched. The CDR3 is 16 amino acids. Per the germline V gene, CDR1 is LGHNA and CDR2 is YSLEER. The CDR3 protein is CASSQDLTGGGNEQFF. For the CDR3, the DNA is TGCGCCAGCAGCCAAGATCTGACAGGGGGTGGCAATGAGCAGTTCTTC.